This T cell receptor beta chain was sequenced in a study of blood T cell repertoires in COVID-19. Profiled with immunoSEQ multiplex PCR; TCRdb holds only in-frame clones, not every one. In the table there are about 250,000 clones, about nine tenths of which are singletons. Germline CDR1 SQVTM, CDR2 ANQGSEA. The V and J ends lost 7 bases and 6 bases respectively, with 12 bases between them. The CDR3 consists of 12 residues. Residents of 24 US areas, aged about 18 to 89 years, made up the participants. Which cohort a participant joined came from the clinical history participants gave. The TCR was taken from a woman younger than 45 with acute COVID-19. Sequenced input: PBMCs or T cells enriched from blood (not recorded which). The rearrangement uses TRBV29-1 and TRBJ1-4, with unresolved D. In nucleotides, the CDR3 is TGCAGCGCGGGAGGCGGGGATGAAAAACTGTTTTTT. Translated, it gives CSAGGGDEKLFF.